This is a list of T cell receptor beta chains from one sample in a study of human thymus T cells. Some clones are missing from TCRdb's copy, which holds only in-frame ones; the method was immunoSEQ multiplex PCR. The sample shows 46,000 or so clones, 95% of them seen only once. Sequences were obtained from blood. These receptors were collected from a girl less than two years old with a congenital heart defect but otherwise immunologically healthy. Both conserved end residues are trimmed from each CDR3. Expanded clones get a size class; other rows say once, few or many, or leave the size out.

>TRBV7-2|.|TRBJ2-5
ASSLEGGTSGQETQY
>TRBV6-5|.|TRBJ1-4
ASSYSHGLEKLF
>TRBV11-2|.|TRBJ2-1
ASSLAGGTDEQF
>TRBV10-3|.|TRBJ2-3
AISEPGGRAHQTQY
>TRBV19|.|TRBJ1-4
ASSTPGGRPEPYEKLF
>TRBV27|.|TRBJ2-1
ASSSRVSNEQF
>TRBV4-1|.|TRBJ2-7
ASSDTGTYEQY
>TRBV6-5|.|TRBJ1-2
ASSYSGDSRNGYT
>TRBV4-1|once|TRBJ2-6
ASHQEPTPPGANVLT
>TRBV7-2|.|TRBJ1-5
ASSLDLGNQPQH
>TRBV5-3|.|TRBJ2-7
ARSLAKSGTGGTYEQY
>TRBV19|few|TRBJ1-5
ASSIGGDQPQH
>TRBV6-6|.|TRBJ2-7
ASSDTDYLYEQY
>TRBV15|.|TRBJ2-7
ATSRDSSGKGEQY
>TRBV9|.|TRBJ1-2
ASSVVVTDPANYGYT
>TRBV5-1|.|TRBJ2-3
ASSLVGTSPDTQY
>TRBV4-1|.|TRBJ2-7
ASSQVLKSDHEQY
>TRBV4-1|.|TRBJ1-2
ASSQDIGGAGQGAARDT
>TRBV6-1|.|TRBJ1-4
ASSENPRNEKLF
>TRBV19|.|TRBJ1-1
ASSPRQGAEAF
>TRBV29-1|.|TRBJ1-2
SVEDGGGQGGGYT
>TRBV12-5|.|TRBJ2-5
ASALGEKETQY
>TRBV28|once|TRBJ1-5
ASSVGNQPQH
>TRBV4-3|.|TRBJ2-7
ASSQDKGYEQY
>TRBV19|once|TRBJ2-1
ASSTTLAGIYNEQF
>TRBV5-6|.|TRBJ1-5
ASSGMNQPQH
>TRBV21-1|.|TRBJ2-5
ASSKNLSGRKTQY
>TRBV14|.|TRBJ2-1
ASSQREMIYNEQF
>TRBV6-1|.|TRBJ1-2
ASSSRGFYGYT
>TRBV7-9|.|TRBJ2-1
ASSLGLSLSYNEQF
>TRBV6-6|.|TRBJ1-3
ASSYSGQAGNTIY
>TRBV12-5|.|TRBJ2-5
ASGLVPVGEETQY
>TRBV5-4|.|TRBJ2-6
ASSFYRLSHQGDNVLT
>TRBV5-5|once|TRBJ2-7
ASSPGLAGARWVYEQY
>TRBV6-1|.|TRBJ1-2
ASSEGTGNYGYT
>TRBV2|.|TRBJ2-5
ASSLLREETQY
>TRBV5-1|.|.
ASSSLAGVDEQY
>TRBV28|.|TRBJ2-7
ASSPWDSPGEQY
>TRBV19|.|TRBJ2-7
ASSISASYTYEQY
>TRBV10-3|.|TRBJ2-3
AIREAASSTDTQY
>TRBV15|.|TRBJ1-1
ATRLGTRFTEAF
>TRBV7-7|.|TRBJ2-2
ASSLEDLAGVTGELF
>TRBV11-2|.|TRBJ2-7
ASSLASWEQY